Sequencing of this T cell receptor (beta chain) was carried out in a study of blood T cell repertoires in COVID-19. The age range of participants was about 18 to 100 years, with residence in roughly 25 US areas. Sequencing was performed with immunoSEQ multiplex PCR; in TCRdb, only in-frame clones are kept and a portion is missing. The data show roughly 350,000 clones, 80% to 95% seen once. The CDR3 extends over 11 amino acids. Germline assignment: CDR1 MDHEN and CDR2 SYDVKM. Trimming removed 4 bases from V and 9 bases from J, with 9 bases in between. The count of this clone is one. V is TRBV28 and J is TRBJ1-1, with a weak D call TRBD1 (5 bases). This receptor was identified in a woman between 25 and 40 years old who had recovered from COVID-19. The specimen was PBMCs or T cells enriched from blood (not recorded which). The CDR3 spells CASSSAGQAFF. The CDR3 DNA reads TGTGCCAGCAGTTCGGCGGGGCAAGCTTTCTTT.